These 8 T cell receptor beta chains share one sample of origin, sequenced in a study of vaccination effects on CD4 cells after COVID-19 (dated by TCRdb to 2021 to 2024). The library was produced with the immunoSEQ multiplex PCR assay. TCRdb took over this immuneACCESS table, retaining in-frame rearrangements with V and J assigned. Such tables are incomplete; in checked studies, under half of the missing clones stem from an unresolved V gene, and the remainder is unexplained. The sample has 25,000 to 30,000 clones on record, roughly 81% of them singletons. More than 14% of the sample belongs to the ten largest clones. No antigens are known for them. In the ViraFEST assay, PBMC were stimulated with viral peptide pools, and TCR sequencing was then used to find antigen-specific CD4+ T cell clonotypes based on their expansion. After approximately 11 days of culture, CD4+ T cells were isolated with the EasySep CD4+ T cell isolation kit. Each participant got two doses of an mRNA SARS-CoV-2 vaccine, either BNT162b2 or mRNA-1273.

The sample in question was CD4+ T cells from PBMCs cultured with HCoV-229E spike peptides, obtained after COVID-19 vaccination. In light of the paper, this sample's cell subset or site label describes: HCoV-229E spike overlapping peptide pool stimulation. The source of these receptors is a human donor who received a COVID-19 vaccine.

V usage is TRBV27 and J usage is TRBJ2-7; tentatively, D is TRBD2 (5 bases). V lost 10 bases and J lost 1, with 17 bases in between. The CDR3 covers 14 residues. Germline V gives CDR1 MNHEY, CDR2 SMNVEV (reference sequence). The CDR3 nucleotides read TGTGCCACACAGCCCGAGGGTTGGTCCTACGAGCAGTACTTC. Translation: CATQPEGWSYEQYF.

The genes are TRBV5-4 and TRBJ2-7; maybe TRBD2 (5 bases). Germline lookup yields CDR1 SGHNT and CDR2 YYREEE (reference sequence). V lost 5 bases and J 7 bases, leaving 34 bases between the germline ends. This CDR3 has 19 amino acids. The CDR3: CASRQTIVGDWSTEAEQYF. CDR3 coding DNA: TGTGCCAGCAGACAAACCATTGTGGGAGACTGGTCTACTGAAGCGGAGCAGTACTTC.

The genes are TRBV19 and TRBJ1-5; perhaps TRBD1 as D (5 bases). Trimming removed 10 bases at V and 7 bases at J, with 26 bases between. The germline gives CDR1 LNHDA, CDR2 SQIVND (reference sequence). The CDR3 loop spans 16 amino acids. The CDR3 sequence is CATCETLRGIRQPQHF. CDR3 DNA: TGTGCCACATGCGAGACCCTGAGGGGCATCAGGCAGCCCCAGCATTTT.

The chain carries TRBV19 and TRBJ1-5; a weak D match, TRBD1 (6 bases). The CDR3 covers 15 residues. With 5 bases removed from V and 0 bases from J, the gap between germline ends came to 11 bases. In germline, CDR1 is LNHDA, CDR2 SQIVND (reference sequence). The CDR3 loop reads CASSWTAYSNQPQHF. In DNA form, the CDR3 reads TGTGCCAGTAGTTGGACAGCATATAGCAATCAGCCCCAGCATTTT.

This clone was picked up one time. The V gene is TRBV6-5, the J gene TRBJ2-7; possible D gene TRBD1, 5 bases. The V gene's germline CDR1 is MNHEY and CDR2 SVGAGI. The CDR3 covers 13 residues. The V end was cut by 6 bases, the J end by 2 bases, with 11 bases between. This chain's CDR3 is CASSQDTAYEQYF. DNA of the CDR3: TGTGCCAGCAGCCAGGACACCGCCTACGAGCAGTACTTC.

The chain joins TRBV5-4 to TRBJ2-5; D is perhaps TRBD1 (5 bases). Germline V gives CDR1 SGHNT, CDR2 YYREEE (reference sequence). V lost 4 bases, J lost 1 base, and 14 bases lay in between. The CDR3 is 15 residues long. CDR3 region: CASSTKLDIQETQYF. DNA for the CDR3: TGTGCCAGCAGCACCAAGCTGGACATCCAAGAGACCCAGTACTTC.

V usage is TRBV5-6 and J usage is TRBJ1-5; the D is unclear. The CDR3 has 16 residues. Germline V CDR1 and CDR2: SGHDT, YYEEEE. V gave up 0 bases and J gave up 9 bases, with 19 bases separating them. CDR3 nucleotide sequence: TGTGCCAGCAGCTTGGGGGGTAGTCGGACCTATACGCCCCAGCATTTT. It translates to CASSLGGSRTYTPQHF.

CDR3 nucleotides: TGTGCCAGTAGTAGAGAGCGGGGGGGACATCAAGAGACCCAGTACTTC. This gives the protein CASSRERGGHQETQYF. This chain uses TRBV19 with TRBJ2-5, with 10 bases identical to TRBD2. Germline V lookup: CDR1 LNHDA, CDR2 SQIVND (reference sequence). The CDR3 has 16 residues. With V trimmed by 4 bases and J by 2 bases, 7 bases remained unmatched. The full variable domain, with the rest looked up from reference TRBV19 and TRBJ2-5, is DGGITQSPKYLFRKEGQNVTLSCEQNLNHDAMYWYRQDPGQGLRLIYYSQIVNDFQKGDIAEGYSVSREKKESFPLTVTSAQKNPTAFYLCASSRERGGHQETQYFGPGTRLLVL.